This TCR beta chain was recovered during a study of T cell responses to AZD1222 COVID-19 vaccine. Study-level points and caveats: Mostly white British, mostly female donors; authors suggested clonal diversity may be underestimated. Reportedly, nearly half the spike-specific TCRs target unmutated variant regions. After the peak T cell response, and only then, were repertoires sampled.

Clones were read by immunoSEQ multiplex PCR, and TCRdb kept only the in-frame ones, dropping some. The sample lists fewer than 180,000 clones; more than 85% were seen once. A note on this clone: What it recognizes is unknown.

V gave up 11 bases and J gave up 2 bases, with 13 bases separating them. The germline V gene encodes CDR1 SNHLY and CDR2 FYNNEI. CDR3 size: 13 residues. Researchers grouped second doses given at about 4 or about 12 weeks into one pool. The V call is TRBV2, the J call TRBJ1-3; D not certain. This TCR came from an adult who received the AZD1222 COVID-19 vaccine. Sequenced here: peripheral blood, sampled 28 days after the second AZD1222 dose. CDR3 bases: TGTGCCGGCACCGTCCGTCCTGGAAACACCATATATTTT. Translation: CAGTVRPGNTIYF.